This entry features one T cell receptor (beta chain) sequence. The sample comes from a study of shared clonotypes between healthy human individuals. Looked up from germline, CDR1 is KGHSH and CDR2 is LQKENI. Trimming removed 5 bases at V and 10 bases at J, with 12 bases between. The CDR3 runs to 12 residues. This table comes from immunoSEQ multiplex PCR, and its TCRdb copy is limited to in-frame clones, with some not included. This table holds about 1.5 million clones, 98% found once. The source of this sequence is a young man in good health. The chain joins TRBV18 to TRBJ1-5; D is uncertain. Material for sequencing was naive CD4+ T cells sorted from blood. Subset denoted: CD45RA+ positively selected. CDR3 DNA sequence: TGTGCCAGCTCAGCCCCAGAAAAACCCCAGCATTTT. Translation gives CASSAPEKPQHF.